This T cell receptor beta chain comes out of a study of T cells after yellow fever vaccination. Overall study context: When fractions had low cell numbers, they were prepared with SMART-Seq v4 Ultra Low Input. Findings and caveats of the study: Most clones from primary vaccination were detected again post-booster (roughly 96% CD4, roughly 90% CD8).

TCRdb reprocessed the 5' RACE reads with MiXCR, giving one entry per CDR3 protein. This table holds fewer than 350,000 distinct CDR3 sequences, 8.5% to 9% found once. This clonotype appeared a few times. Its antigen remains unknown. The V end lost 6 bases, the J end lost 13 bases, and 19 bases lay between the germline ends. The CDR3 has 14 residues. The V and J genes are TRBV12-3 or TRBV12-4 and TRBJ1-6, with a possible D match to TRBD1 (6 bases). The sample consisted of PBMCs, taken on the day of the first yellow fever vaccination. This receptor was identified in a young man who received the YFV17D yellow fever vaccine. CDR3 amino acids: CASSNFLQGSPLHF. The CDR3 bases are TGTGCCAGCAGCAACTTCCTACAGGGAAGCCCCCTCCACTTT.